The 15 T cell receptor beta chains listed next were all sequenced from one sample in a study of blood T cell repertoires in COVID-19 (TCRdb year 2020). The library was made by the immunoSEQ multiplex PCR assay. Imported from immuneACCESS, the table was reduced by TCRdb to in-frame sequences with V and J called. These copies leave out some clones; in studies compared against another copy, an unresolved V gene accounts for under half, and the cause of the remainder is not known. This sample comprises tens of thousands of clones, 70% to 90% of them detected only once. Of the sample, around a tenth falls within the top ten clones. Sequencing used peripheral blood. Source of these receptors: a human donor in a cohort sampled during active COVID-19.

This chain joins TRBV6-2 or TRBV6-3 and TRBJ2-2; 9 positions match TRBD1. V lost 2 bases and J lost 3; bases outside the gene matches: 4. Germline V gene data show CDR1 as MNHEY and CDR2 as SVGEGT. The CDR3 is made up of 16 amino acids. The CDR3 region has the DNA TGTGCCAGCAGTTACAGGACAGGGGTTGACACCGGGGAGCTGTTTTTT. Translation: CASSYRTGVDTGELFF.

The V call is TRBV4-3, the J call TRBJ1-4; D is perhaps TRBD1 (6 bases). Between the trimmed V and J ends, which lost 11 bases and 0 bases, there was a span of 25 bases. The CDR3 totals 18 residues. The V gene's germline CDR1 is LGHNA and CDR2 YSLEER. The CDR3 loop is CARCRLWGAGATNEKLFF. The CDR3 nucleotides read TGCGCCCGCTGCCGCCTCTGGGGGGCGGGGGCAACTAATGAAAAACTGTTTTTT.

This clone was observed a few times. The chain employs TRBV19 and TRBJ2-1; possible D gene TRBD1, 6 bases. CDR1 is LNHDA and CDR2 is SQIVND in the germline V gene (reference sequence). The V gene lost 5 bases and the J gene lost 3 bases, with 14 bases spanning the gap. The CDR3 is 15 residues long. The CDR3 coding sequence is TGTGCCAGTAGTCCGGAAGGACAGAGCTACAATGAGCAGTTCTTC. Translated: CASSPEGQSYNEQFF. Full variable domain (remainder filled in from reference TRBV19 and TRBJ2-1): DGGITQSPKYLFRKEGQNVTLSCEQNLNHDAMYWYRQDPGQGLRLIYYSQIVNDFQKGDIAEGYSVSREKKESFPLTVTSAQKNPTAFYLCASSPEGQSYNEQFFGPGTRLTVL.

The chain recombines TRBV7-8 with TRBJ2-7; TRBD1 agrees at 9 bases. Germline assignment: CDR1 SGHVS and CDR2 FQNEAQ. The ends lost 8 bases at V and 3 bases at J; junction bases unmatched: 5. The CDR3 has 13 amino acids. CDR3 DNA: TGTGCCAGCTCACCGACAGGGGGCTACGAGCAGTACTTC. This translates into CASSPTGGYEQYF.

The chain employs TRBV5-5 and TRBJ1-2, with 8 bases matching TRBD1. The CDR3 is 14 amino acids. Germline V gives CDR1 SGHKS, CDR2 YYEKEE (reference sequence). The J segment lost 3 bases and the V segment lost 4 bases, leaving 5 bases of the junction unmatched. The CDR3 coding sequence is TGTGCCAGCAGCCGGCAGGGGGCCCACTATGGCTACACCTTC. Translation: CASSRQGAHYGYTF.

The V gene is TRBV9, the J gene TRBJ1-2, with D unclear. Trimming stripped 0 bases from V and 6 bases from J, with 12 bases between. The CDR3 totals 14 residues. Germline CDR1 is SGDLS and CDR2 is YYNGEE. CDR3 in DNA: TGTGCCAGCAGCGTAGAGGCCGGGGTAGATGGCTACACCTTC. Residues: CASSVEAGVDGYTF.

The chain links TRBV14 to TRBJ1-1; unclear D gene. Per the germline V gene, CDR1 is SGHDN and CDR2 is FVKESK. Trimming took 0 bases from V and 4 from J, leaving 6 bases between them. The CDR3 consists of 13 residues. CDR3 DNA: TGTGCCAGCAGCCAAGATCGGGGCACTGAAGCTTTCTTT. It encodes CASSQDRGTEAFF.

The chain combines TRBV20-1 with TRBJ2-3, with D possibly TRBD1 on 6 matching bases. The CDR3 covers 15 residues. Trimming took 3 bases from V and 8 from J, leaving 21 bases between them. The germline gives CDR1 DFQATT, CDR2 SNEGSKA (reference sequence). Written as DNA, the CDR3 is TGCAGTGCTAGTCCCAGCGAGGGGGTTTTAGGTACGCAGTATTTT. Translation gives CSASPSEGVLGTQYF.

The V call is TRBV4-1, the J call TRBJ1-2; 7 bases agree with TRBD1. This CDR3 has 16 residues. Losses at the gene ends were 4 bases for V and 4 bases for J; bases not matched to a gene: 12. CDR1 MGHRA and CDR2 YSYEKL come from the germline V gene. This CDR3 is CASSPQLGGATYGYTF. The CDR3 DNA follows: TGCGCCAGCAGCCCACAACTAGGGGGCGCAACCTATGGCTACACCTTC.

V and J are TRBV7-3 and TRBJ1-6, with D perhaps matching TRBD1 (6 bases). CDR1 and CDR2 from the germline V gene are SGHTA and FQGTGA. V gave up 2 bases and J gave up 9 bases, with 14 bases separating them. This CDR3 contains 15 residues. The CDR3 sequence is CASSLAGTSRSPLHF. The CDR3 nucleotides are TGTGCCAGCAGCTTAGCCGGGACATCCCGTTCACCCCTCCACTTT. Together with reference TRBV7-3 and TRBJ1-6, the CDR3 gives the full variable domain: GAGVSQTPSNKVTEKGKYVELRCDPISGHTALYWYRQSLGQGPEFLIYFQGTGAADDSGLPNDRFFAVRPEGSVSTLKIQRTERGDSAVYLCASSLAGTSRSPLHFGNGTRLTVT.

This rearrangement joins TRBV6-2 or TRBV6-3 to TRBJ1-5, with D perhaps matching TRBD1 (5 bases). Per the germline V gene, CDR1 is MNHEY and CDR2 is SVGEGT. The CDR3 is 14 residues long. V gave up 6 bases and J gave up 3 bases, with 12 bases separating them. The CDR3 loop reads CASSLDTFNQPQHF. The CDR3 coding sequence is TGTGCCAGCAGCCTGGACACCTTCAATCAGCCCCAGCATTTT.

The chain uses TRBV9 and TRBJ2-1; 9 nucleotides agree with TRBD1. Germline CDR1 SGDLS, CDR2 YYNGEE. Trimming removed 0 bases from V and 4 bases from J; junction bases left unmatched: 5. The CDR3 is 16 residues long. The CDR3, as DNA: TGTGCCAGCAGCGTAGACAGGGGGCCCCCGTACAATGAGCAGTTCTTC. This encodes CASSVDRGPPYNEQFF.

This clone has just one count. The gene calls are TRBV5-5 and TRBJ2-1, with D unclear. The length of the CDR3 is 13 residues. Trimming took off 0 bases at V and 7 bases at J, with 8 bases between the two ends. The germline CDR1 and CDR2 sequences are SGHKS and YYEKEE (reference sequence). The CDR3 here is CASSLDLRNEQFF. The DNA for the CDR3 is TGTGCCAGCAGCTTGGACCTACGGAATGAGCAGTTCTTC. The full variable domain, rest sourced from reference TRBV5-5 and TRBJ2-1, is DAGVTQSPTHLIKTRGQQVTLRCSPISGHKSVSWYQQVLGQGPQFIFQYYEKEERGRGNFPDRFSARQFPNYSSELNVNALLLGDSALYLCASSLDLRNEQFFGPGTRLTVL.

This clone was seen only a few times. The chain links TRBV11-2 to TRBJ2-3, with 9 bases lining up with TRBD2. The CDR3 consists of 15 residues. Germline CDR1 reads SGHAT; CDR2 reads FQNNGV. With 4 bases clipped from V and 6 bases from J, the junction kept 8 bases outside the gene matches. The CDR3 nucleotides read TGTGCCAGCAGCTCCCTGCGGGGGGGCTTGGATACGCAGTATTTT. It yields the protein CASSSLRGGLDTQYF. Based on the CDR3 plus reference TRBV11-2 and TRBJ2-3, the full variable domain is EAGVAQSPRYKIIEKRQSVAFWCNPISGHATLYWYQQILGQGPKLLIQFQNNGVVDDSQLPKDRFSAERLKGVDSTLKIQPAKLEDSAVYLCASSSLRGGLDTQYFGPGTRLTVL.

This chain connects TRBV11-1 to TRBJ2-7; TRBD1 is a possible D gene (6 bases). This CDR3 contains 14 residues. Per germline, CDR1 SGHAT and CDR2 FQDESV (reference sequence). V was shortened by 5 bases and J by 3 bases, with 14 bases between the two germline ends. CDR3 bases: TGTGCCAGCAGCACCCCACGGGACAACTACGAGCAGTACTTC. As protein: CASSTPRDNYEQYF. Supplemented by reference TRBV11-1 and TRBJ2-7, the full variable domain reads EAEVAQSPRYKITEKSQAVAFWCDPISGHATLYWYRQILGQGPELLVQFQDESVVDDSQLPKDRFSAERLKGVDSTLKIQPAELGDSAMYLCASSTPRDNYEQYFGPGTRLTVT.